This T cell receptor beta chain stems from a study of T cell repertoires in cytomegalovirus infection. In TCRdb, the reads were re-called with MiXCR into one record per CDR3 protein. The sample consists of under 200,000 distinct CDR3 sequences, approximately 17% of them appearing once. The CDR3 has 14 amino acids. Germline loops: CDR1 MDHEN, CDR2 SYDVKM. V shed 10 bases, J shed 7 bases, and the junction held 15 bases outside the gene matches. Many counts were recorded for this clonotype. The V call is TRBV28, the J call TRBJ2-7; TRBD1 agrees at 8 bases. Input material: CD8+ T cells from PBMCs. The clonotype comes from a human donor in good health (CMV status not recorded). Some clones in this sample may be carry-over from other donors' samples. CDR3 protein: CATNGNTGGWEQYF. The CDR3 DNA reads as TGTGCCACCAACGGAAATACAGGGGGATGGGAGCAGTACTTC.